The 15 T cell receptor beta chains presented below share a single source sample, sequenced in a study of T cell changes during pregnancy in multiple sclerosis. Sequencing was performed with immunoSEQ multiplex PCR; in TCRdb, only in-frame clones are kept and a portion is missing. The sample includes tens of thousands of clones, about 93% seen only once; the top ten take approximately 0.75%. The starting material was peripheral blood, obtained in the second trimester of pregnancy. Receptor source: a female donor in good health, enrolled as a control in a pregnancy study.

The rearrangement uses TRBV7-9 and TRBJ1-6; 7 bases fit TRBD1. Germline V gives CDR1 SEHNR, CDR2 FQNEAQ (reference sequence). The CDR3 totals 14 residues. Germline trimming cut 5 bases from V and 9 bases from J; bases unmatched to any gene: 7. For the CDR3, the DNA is TGTGCCAGCAGCGTGGGACAGATACTTTCACCCCTCCACTTT. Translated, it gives CASSVGQILSPLHF.

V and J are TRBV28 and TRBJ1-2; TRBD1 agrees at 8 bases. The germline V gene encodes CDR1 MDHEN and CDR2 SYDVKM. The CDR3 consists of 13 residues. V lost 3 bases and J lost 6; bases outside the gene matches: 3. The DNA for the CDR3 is TGTGCCAGCAGTTTTGTGACAGGGGATGGCTACACCTTC. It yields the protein CASSFVTGDGYTF.

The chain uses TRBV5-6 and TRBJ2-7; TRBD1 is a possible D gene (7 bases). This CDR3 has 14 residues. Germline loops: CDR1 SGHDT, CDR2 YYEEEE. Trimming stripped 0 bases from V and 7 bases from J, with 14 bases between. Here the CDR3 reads CASSLGQGLREQYF. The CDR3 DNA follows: TGTGCCAGCAGCTTGGGACAGGGACTTAGGGAGCAGTACTTC.

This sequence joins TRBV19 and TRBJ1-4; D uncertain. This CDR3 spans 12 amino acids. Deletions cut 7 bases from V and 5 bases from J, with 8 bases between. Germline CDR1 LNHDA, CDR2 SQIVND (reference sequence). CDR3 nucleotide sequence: TGTGCCAGTACGAGGTTAAATGAAAAACTGTTTTTT. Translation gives CASTRLNEKLFF.

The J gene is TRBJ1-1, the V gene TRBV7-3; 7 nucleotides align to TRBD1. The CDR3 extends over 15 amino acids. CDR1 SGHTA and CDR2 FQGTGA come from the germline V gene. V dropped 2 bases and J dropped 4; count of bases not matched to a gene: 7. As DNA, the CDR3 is TGTGCCAGCAGCTTAGGGACAGTTTCAGGCACTGAAGCTTTCTTT. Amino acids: CASSLGTVSGTEAFF.

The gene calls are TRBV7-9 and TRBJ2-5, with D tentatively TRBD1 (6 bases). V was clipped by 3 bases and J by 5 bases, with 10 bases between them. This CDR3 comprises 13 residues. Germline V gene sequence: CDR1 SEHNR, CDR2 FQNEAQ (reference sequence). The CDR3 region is CASSLGAEETQYF. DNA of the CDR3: TGTGCCAGCAGCTTGGGGGCTGAGGAGACCCAGTACTTC.

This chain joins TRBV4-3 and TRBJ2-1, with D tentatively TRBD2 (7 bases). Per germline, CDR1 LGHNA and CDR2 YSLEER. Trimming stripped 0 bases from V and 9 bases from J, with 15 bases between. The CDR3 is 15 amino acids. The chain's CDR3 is CASSQDGAGASEQFF. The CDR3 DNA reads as TGCGCCAGCAGCCAAGATGGCGCGGGGGCCTCTGAGCAGTTCTTC.

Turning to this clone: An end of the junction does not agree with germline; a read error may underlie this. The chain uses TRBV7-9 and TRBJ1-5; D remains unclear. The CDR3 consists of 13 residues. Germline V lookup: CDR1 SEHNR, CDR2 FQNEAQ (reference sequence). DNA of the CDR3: TGTGCCAGCAGCTTAAACAGCAACCAGCCCCAGCATTTT. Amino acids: CASSLNSNQPQHF.

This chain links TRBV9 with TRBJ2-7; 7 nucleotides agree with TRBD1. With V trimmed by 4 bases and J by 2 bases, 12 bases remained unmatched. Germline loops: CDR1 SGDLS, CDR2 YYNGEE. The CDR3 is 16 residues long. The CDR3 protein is CASSLLPRDSTYEQYF. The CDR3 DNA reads TGTGCCAGCAGCTTACTTCCTCGGGACAGCACCTACGAGCAGTACTTC.

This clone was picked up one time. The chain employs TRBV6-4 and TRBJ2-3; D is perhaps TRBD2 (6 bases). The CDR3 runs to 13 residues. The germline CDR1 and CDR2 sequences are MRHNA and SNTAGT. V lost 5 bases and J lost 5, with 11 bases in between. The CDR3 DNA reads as TGTGCCAGCAGTCCACTGGAGGGAGATACGCAGTATTTT. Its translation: CASSPLEGDTQYF.

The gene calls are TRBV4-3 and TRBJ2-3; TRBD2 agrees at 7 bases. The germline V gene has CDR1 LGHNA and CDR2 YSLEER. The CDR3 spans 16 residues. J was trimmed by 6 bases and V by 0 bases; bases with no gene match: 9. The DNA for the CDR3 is TGCGCCAGCAGCCAAGACGCTAGCGGCCGCAGGGATACGCAGTATTTT. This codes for CASSQDASGRRDTQYF.

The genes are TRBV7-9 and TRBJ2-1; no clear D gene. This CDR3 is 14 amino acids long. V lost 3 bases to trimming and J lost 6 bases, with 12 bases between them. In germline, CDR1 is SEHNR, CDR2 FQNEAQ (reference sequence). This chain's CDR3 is CASSLTFYPNEQFF. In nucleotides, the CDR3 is TGTGCCAGCAGCTTGACTTTTTACCCCAATGAGCAGTTCTTC.

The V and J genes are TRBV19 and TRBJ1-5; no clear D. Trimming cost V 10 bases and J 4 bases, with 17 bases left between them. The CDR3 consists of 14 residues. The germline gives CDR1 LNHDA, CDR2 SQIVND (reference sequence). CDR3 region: CATSDSGGNQPQHF. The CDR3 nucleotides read TGTGCCACCTCTGATTCGGGCGGGAATCAGCCCCAGCATTTT.

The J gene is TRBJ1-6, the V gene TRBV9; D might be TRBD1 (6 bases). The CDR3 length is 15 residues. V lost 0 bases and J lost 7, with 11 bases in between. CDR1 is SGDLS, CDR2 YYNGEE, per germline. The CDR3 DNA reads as TGTGCCAGCAGCGTAGATGGGGGCGGCAATTCACCCCTCCACTTT. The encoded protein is CASSVDGGGNSPLHF.

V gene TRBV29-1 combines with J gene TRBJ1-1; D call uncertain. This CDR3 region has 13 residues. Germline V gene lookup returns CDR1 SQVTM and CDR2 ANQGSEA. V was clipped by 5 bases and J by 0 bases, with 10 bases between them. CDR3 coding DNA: TGCAGCGTTTGGAGGCGAATGAACACTGAAGCTTTCTTT. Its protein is CSVWRRMNTEAFF.